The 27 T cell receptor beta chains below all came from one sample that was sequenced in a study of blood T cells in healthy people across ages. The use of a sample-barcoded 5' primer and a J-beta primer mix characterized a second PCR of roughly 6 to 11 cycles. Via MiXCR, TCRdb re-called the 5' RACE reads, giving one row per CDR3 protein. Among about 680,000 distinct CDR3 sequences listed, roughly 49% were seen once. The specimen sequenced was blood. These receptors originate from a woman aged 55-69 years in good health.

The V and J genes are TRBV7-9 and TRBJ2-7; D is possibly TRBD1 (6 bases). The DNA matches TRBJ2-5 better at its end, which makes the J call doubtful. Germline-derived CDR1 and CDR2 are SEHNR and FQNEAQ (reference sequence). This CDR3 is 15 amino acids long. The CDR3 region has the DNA TGTGCCAGCAGCTTAGACAGGGCGAGGTCGGAGACCCAGTACTTC. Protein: CASSLDRARSETQYF.

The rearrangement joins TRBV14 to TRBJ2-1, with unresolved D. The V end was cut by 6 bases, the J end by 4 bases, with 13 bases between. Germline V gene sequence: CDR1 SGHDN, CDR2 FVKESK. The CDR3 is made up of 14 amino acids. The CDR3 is CASSPPSVYNEQFF. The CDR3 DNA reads TGTGCCAGCAGTCCTCCTTCGGTTTACAATGAGCAGTTCTTC. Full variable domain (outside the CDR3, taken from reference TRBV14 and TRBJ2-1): EAGVTQFPSHSVIEKGQTVTLRCDPISGHDNLYWYRRVMGKEIKFLLHFVKESKQDESGMPNNRFLAERTGGTYSTLKVQPAELEDSGVYFCASSPPSVYNEQFFGPGTRLTVL.

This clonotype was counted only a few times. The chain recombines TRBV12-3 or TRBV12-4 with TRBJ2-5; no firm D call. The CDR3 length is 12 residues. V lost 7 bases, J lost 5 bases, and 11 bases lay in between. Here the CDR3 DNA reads TGTGCCAGCACTCCCCGGCCGGAGACCCAGTACTTC. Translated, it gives CASTPRPETQYF.

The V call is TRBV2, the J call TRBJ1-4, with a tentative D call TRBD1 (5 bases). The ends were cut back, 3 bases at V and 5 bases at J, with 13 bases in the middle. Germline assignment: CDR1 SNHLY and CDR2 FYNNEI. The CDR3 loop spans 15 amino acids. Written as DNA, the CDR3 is TGTGCCAGCAGTGATGGCAGGGCAAAAAATGAAAAACTGTTTTTT. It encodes CASSDGRAKNEKLFF.

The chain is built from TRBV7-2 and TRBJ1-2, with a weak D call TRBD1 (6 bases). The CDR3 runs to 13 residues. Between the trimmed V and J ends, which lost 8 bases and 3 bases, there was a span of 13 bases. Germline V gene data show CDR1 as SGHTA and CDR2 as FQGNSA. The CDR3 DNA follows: TGTGCCAGCGCCAGGGGAGGCGACTATGGCTACACCTTC. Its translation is CASARGGDYGYTF. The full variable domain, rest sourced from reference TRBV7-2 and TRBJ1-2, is GAGVSQSPSNKVTEKGKDVELRCDPISGHTALYWYRQSLGQGLEFLIYFQGNSAPDKSGLPSDRFSAERTGGSVSTLTIQRTQQEDSAVYLCASARGGDYGYTFGSGTRLTVV.

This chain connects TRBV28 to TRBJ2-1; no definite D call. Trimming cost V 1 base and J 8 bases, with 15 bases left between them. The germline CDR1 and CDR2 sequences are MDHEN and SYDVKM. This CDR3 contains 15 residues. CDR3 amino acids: CASSLSRPSRYEQFF. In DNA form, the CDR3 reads TGTGCCAGCAGTTTATCCCGGCCCTCGCGATATGAGCAGTTCTTC.

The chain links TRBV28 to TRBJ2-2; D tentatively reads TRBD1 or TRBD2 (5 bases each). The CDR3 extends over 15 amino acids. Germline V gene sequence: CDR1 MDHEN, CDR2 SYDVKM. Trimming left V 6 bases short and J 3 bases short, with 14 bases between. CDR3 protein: CASRVRDRYTGELFF. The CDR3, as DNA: TGTGCCAGCAGAGTCCGGGACCGTTACACCGGGGAGCTGTTTTTT.

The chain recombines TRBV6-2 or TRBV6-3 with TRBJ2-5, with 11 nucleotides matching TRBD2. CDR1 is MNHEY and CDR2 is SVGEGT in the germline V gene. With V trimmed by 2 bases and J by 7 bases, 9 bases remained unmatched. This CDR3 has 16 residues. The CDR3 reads CASSYPGTSGKRTQYF. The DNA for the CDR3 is TGTGCCAGCAGTTACCCCGGGACTAGCGGCAAGAGGACCCAGTACTTC.

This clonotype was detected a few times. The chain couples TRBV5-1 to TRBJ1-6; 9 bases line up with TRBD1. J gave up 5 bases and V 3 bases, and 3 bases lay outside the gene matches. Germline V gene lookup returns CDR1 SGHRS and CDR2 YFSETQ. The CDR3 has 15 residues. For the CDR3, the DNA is TGCGCCAGCAGCTCGGGACAGGGAAATAATTCACCCCTCCACTTT. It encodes CASSSGQGNNSPLHF.

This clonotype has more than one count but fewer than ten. This CDR3 reads CASSLLAGGGADTQYF. CDR3 DNA: TGTGCCAGCAGTTTACTAGCGGGAGGGGGTGCAGATACGCAGTATTTT. The rearrangement joins TRBV27 to TRBJ2-3; 12 bases are shared with TRBD2. The CDR3 sequence is 16 residues long. From germline, CDR1 is MNHEY and CDR2 SMNVEV (reference sequence). V lost 2 bases, J lost 4 bases, and 4 bases stayed unmatched.

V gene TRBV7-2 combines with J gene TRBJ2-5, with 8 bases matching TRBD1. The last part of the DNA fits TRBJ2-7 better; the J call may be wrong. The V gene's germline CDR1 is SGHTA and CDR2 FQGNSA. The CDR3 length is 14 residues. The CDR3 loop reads CASSPQSGQGEQYF. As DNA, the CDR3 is TGTGCCAGCAGCCCCCAGAGCGGACAGGGCGAGCAGTACTTC.

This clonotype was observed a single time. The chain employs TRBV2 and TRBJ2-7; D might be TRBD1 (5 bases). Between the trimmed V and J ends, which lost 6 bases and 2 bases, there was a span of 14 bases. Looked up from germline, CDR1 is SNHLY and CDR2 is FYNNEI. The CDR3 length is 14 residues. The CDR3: CASSDSLDTYEQYF. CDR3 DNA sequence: TGTGCCAGCAGCGACAGCCTTGATACCTACGAGCAGTACTTC.

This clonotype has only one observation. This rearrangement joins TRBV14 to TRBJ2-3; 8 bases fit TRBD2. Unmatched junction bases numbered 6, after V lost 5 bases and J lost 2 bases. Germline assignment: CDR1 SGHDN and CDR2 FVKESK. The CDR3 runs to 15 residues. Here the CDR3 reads CASSSSGGITDTQYF. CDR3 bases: TGTGCCAGCAGCTCTTCGGGAGGGATCACAGATACGCAGTATTTT. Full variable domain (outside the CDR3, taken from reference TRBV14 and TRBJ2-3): EAGVTQFPSHSVIEKGQTVTLRCDPISGHDNLYWYRRVMGKEIKFLLHFVKESKQDESGMPNNRFLAERTGGTYSTLKVQPAELEDSGVYFCASSSSGGITDTQYFGPGTRLTVL.

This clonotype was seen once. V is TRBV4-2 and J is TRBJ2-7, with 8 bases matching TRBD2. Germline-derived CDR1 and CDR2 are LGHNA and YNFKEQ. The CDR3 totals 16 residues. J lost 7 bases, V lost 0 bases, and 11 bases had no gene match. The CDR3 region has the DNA TGTGCCAGCAGCCAAGACAGACTAGCGATCTACAATGAGCAGTACTTC. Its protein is CASSQDRLAIYNEQYF.

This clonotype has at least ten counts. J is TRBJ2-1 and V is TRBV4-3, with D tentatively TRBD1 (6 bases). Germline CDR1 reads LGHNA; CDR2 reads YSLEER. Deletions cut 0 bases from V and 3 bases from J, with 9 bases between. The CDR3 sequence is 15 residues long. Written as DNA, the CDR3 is TGCGCCAGCAGCCAAGAAGGGACATTCTACAATGAGCAGTTCTTC. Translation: CASSQEGTFYNEQFF.

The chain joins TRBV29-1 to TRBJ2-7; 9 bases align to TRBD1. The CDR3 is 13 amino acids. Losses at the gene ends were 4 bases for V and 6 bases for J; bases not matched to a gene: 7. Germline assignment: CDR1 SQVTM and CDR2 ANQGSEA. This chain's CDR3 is CSVALGQGSEQYF. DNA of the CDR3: TGCAGCGTTGCCCTCGGACAGGGGTCCGAGCAGTACTTC.

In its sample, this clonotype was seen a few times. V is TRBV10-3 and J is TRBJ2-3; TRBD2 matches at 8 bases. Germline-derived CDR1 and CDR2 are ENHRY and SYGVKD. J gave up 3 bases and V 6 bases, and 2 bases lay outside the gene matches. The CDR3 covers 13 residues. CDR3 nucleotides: TGTGCCATCAGCGGCGGGGGGACAGATACGCAGTATTTT. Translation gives CAISGGGTDTQYF.

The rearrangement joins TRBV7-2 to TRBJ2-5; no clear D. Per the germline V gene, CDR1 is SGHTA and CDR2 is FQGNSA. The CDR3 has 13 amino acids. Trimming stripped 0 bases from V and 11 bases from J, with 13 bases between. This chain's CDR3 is CASSLALVGEQYF. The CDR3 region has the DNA TGTGCCAGCAGCTTAGCCCTAGTCGGTGAGCAGTACTTC.

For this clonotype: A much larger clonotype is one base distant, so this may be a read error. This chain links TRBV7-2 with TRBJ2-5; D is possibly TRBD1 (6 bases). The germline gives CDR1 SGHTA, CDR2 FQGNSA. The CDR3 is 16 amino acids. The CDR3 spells CASSLLPRQVQEAQYF. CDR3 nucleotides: TGTGCCAGCAGCCTTCTTCCCCGACAGGTCCAAGAGGCCCAGTACTTC.

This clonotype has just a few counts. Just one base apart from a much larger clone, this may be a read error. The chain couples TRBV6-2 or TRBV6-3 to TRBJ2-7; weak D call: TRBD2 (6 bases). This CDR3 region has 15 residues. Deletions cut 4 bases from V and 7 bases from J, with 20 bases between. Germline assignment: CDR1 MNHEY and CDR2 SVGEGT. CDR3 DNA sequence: TGTGCCAGCAGTTCGACTAGGGGAGGCTACAATGAGCAGTACTTC. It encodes CASSSTRGGYNEQYF.

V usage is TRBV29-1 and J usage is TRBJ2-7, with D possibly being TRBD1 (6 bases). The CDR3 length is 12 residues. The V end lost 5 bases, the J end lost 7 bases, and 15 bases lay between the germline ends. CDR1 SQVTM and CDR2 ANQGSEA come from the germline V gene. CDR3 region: CSVRKQGDEQYF. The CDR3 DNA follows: TGCAGCGTTAGAAAACAGGGAGATGAGCAGTACTTC.

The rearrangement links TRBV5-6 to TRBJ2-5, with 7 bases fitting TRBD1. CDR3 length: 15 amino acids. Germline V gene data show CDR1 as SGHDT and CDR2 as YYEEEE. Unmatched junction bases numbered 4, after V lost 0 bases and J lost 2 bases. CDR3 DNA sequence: TGTGCCAGCAGCTTGGGGGGACAGATTCAAGAGACCCAGTACTTC. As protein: CASSLGGQIQETQYF.

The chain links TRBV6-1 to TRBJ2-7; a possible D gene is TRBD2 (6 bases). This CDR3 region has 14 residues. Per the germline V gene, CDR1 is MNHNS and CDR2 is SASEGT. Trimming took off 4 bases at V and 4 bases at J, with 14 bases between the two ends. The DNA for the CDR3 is TGTGCCAGCAGTGCAATATTCGGGAGATACGAGCAGTACTTC. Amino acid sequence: CASSAIFGRYEQYF.

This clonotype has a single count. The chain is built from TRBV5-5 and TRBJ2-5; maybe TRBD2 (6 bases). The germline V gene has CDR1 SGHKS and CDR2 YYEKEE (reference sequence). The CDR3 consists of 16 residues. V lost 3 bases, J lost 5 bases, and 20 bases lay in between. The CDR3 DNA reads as TGTGCCAGCAGCTCCCGGAGGGTCGTGAGCGGGGAGACCCAGTACTTC. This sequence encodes CASSSRRVVSGETQYF. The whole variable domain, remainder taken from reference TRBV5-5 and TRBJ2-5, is DAGVTQSPTHLIKTRGQQVTLRCSPISGHKSVSWYQQVLGQGPQFIFQYYEKEERGRGNFPDRFSARQFPNYSSELNVNALLLGDSALYLCASSSRRVVSGETQYFGPGTRLLVL.

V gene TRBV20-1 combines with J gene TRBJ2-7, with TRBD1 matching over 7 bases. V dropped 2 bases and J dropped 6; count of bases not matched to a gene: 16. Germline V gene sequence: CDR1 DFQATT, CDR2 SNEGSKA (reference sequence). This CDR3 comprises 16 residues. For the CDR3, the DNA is TGCAGTGCTAGATCCCTCGGGGCTAACAGGGGTGCCGAGCAGTACTTC. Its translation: CSARSLGANRGAEQYF.

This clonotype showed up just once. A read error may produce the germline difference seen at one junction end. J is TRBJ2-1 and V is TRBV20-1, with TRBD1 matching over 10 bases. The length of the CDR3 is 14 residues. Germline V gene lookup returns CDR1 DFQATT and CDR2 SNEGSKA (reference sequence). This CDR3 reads CGAGKTGGFNEQFF. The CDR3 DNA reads TGCGGTGCTGGGAAGACAGGGGGCTTCAATGAGCAGTTCTTC.

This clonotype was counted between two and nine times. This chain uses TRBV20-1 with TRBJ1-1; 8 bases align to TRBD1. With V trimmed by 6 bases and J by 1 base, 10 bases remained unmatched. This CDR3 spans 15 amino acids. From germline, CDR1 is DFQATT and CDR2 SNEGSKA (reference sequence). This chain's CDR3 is CSAPTGRGPNTEAFF. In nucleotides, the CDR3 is TGCAGTGCCCCGACGGGCAGGGGGCCGAACACTGAAGCTTTCTTT.